The 29 T cell receptor beta chains below come from one sample, sequenced in a study of blood T cell repertoires in COVID-19. Data came from immunoSEQ multiplex PCR; TCRdb stores just in-frame clones and leaves some out. The sample holds about 180,000 clones, 88% seen once. The source material was peripheral blood. These TCRs come from a woman in her twenties or thirties with acute or convalescent COVID-19.

This sequence joins TRBV21-1 and TRBJ1-5; TRBD1 is the table's D call, not checked against the DNA. TRBV21-1 is noted as a pseudogene. The CDR3 sequence is 16 residues long. The CDR3 spells CASSKTRDRGRRPQHF. CDR3 nucleotides: TGTGCCAGCAGCAAAACCCGGGACAGGGGAAGGCGGCCCCAGCATTTT.

The chain joins TRBV4-1 to TRBJ2-7, with D possibly being TRBD2 (6 bases). Trimming removed 4 bases from V and 4 bases from J, with 11 bases in between. This CDR3 is built from 13 residues. The germline V gene encodes CDR1 MGHRA and CDR2 YSYEKL. The CDR3 reads CASSPAGRYEQYF. The CDR3 DNA reads as TGCGCCAGCAGCCCTGCGGGGAGGTACGAGCAGTACTTC.

This chain connects TRBV11-3 to TRBJ2-7, with D perhaps matching TRBD2 (5 bases). V was trimmed by 5 bases and J by 7 bases, leaving 12 bases between them. The germline V gene encodes CDR1 SGHNT and CDR2 YENEEA. The CDR3 sequence is 12 residues long. The CDR3 sequence: CASSETGGEQYF. The CDR3 region has the DNA TGTGCCAGCAGCGAGACTGGCGGGGAGCAGTACTTC.

This chain connects TRBV25-1 to TRBJ2-1, with 8 positions matching TRBD2. Looked up from germline, CDR1 is MGHDK and CDR2 is SYGVNS. The CDR3 loop spans 15 amino acids. V dropped 6 bases and J dropped 6; count of bases not matched to a gene: 10. In nucleotides, the CDR3 is TGTGCCAGCAGCCCGTTGGGACTAGTCGCCAATGAGCAGTTCTTC. This encodes CASSPLGLVANEQFF.

CDR3 bases: TGTGCCAGCAGTTTCGCCCAGGGGGCGGATGCTTTCTTT. Protein: CASSFAQGADAFF. The chain links TRBV12-3 or TRBV12-4 to TRBJ1-1; 8 bases match TRBD1. The CDR3 totals 13 residues. V was clipped by 3 bases and J by 11 bases; unmatched bases: 8.

This sequence joins TRBV29-1 and TRBJ2-3; a possible D gene is TRBD2 (6 bases). The CDR3 runs to 14 residues. CDR1 is SQVTM, CDR2 ANQGSEA, per germline. The germline V and J ends were trimmed by 4 bases and 4 bases, with 15 bases remaining between them. CDR3 nucleotide sequence: TGCAGCGTTGCAGTGGGAGGAAGGGCAGATACGCAGTATTTT. Translation gives CSVAVGGRADTQYF.

The chain joins TRBV6-2 or TRBV6-3 to TRBJ2-5; 7 nucleotides align to TRBD2. The CDR3 is 15 amino acids. Germline lookup yields CDR1 MNHEY and CDR2 SVGEGT. J was trimmed by 7 bases and V by 6 bases; bases with no gene match: 14. This chain's CDR3 is CASSSPTRTGGTQYF. The CDR3 DNA reads TGTGCCAGCAGCTCACCTACCCGGACGGGGGGGACCCAGTACTTC.

Written as DNA, the CDR3 is TGTGCCAGCAGTGAAGTGGGGCTGAACACCGGGGAGCTGTTTTTT. Its translation is CASSEVGLNTGELFF. This rearrangement joins TRBV2 to TRBJ2-2; a possible D gene is TRBD1 (5 bases). CDR1 SNHLY and CDR2 FYNNEI come from the germline V gene. Trimming removed 1 base from V and 1 base from J, with 7 bases in between. This CDR3 has 15 residues.

This clone appeared a single time. The chain links TRBV28 to TRBJ2-1; TRBD2 matches at 10 bases. The CDR3 runs 16 residues. CDR1 is MDHEN and CDR2 is SYDVKM in the germline V gene. V trimming: 3 bases; J trimming: 9 bases; junction bases outside the gene matches: 11. In DNA form, the CDR3 reads TGTGCCAGCAGTTTTCCCCCCAGCGGGAGGGCACGTGAGCAGTTCTTC. Amino acids: CASSFPPSGRAREQFF.

This rearrangement joins TRBV19 to TRBJ1-1; 9 bases are a match to TRBD1. The CDR3 loop spans 12 amino acids. Germline lookup yields CDR1 LNHDA and CDR2 SQIVND (reference sequence). V shed 5 bases, J shed 10 bases, and the junction held 5 bases outside the gene matches. The chain's CDR3 is CASSLNRGLAFF. The DNA for the CDR3 is TGTGCCAGTAGTCTCAACAGGGGGCTAGCTTTCTTT.

This chain uses TRBV18 with TRBJ2-7; 14 nucleotides line up with TRBD2. The germline V gene has CDR1 KGHSH and CDR2 LQKENI. The ends lost 6 bases at V and 6 bases at J; junction bases unmatched: 22. The CDR3 sequence is 20 residues long. The CDR3 nucleotides read TGTGCCAGCTCCTACAGGGGACTAGCGGGAGATATTAACCGGGGGGCCGAGCAGTACTTC. Translation gives CASSYRGLAGDINRGAEQYF.

The chain recombines TRBV7-9 with TRBJ2-1; 7 nucleotides agree with TRBD1. CDR1 SEHNR and CDR2 FQNEAQ come from the germline V gene (reference sequence). The V gene end was trimmed by 1 base and the J gene end by 3 bases; junction bases not matched to a gene: 9. This CDR3 comprises 17 residues. Written as DNA, the CDR3 is TGTGCCAGCAGCTTAGGGACAGGATTCAGGGGCTACAATGAGCAGTTCTTC. Translated, it gives CASSLGTGFRGYNEQFF.

This clone was seen a handful of times. The chain uses TRBV10-3 and TRBJ1-2; 8 positions agree with TRBD1. The CDR3 extends over 15 amino acids. Germline V gene data show CDR1 as ENHRY and CDR2 as SYGVKD. V lost 0 bases to trimming and J lost 3 bases; unmatched junction nucleotides: 3. The DNA for the CDR3 is TGTGCCATCAGTGAGTCGAACAGGGGGTACTATGGCTACACCTTC. Amino acids: CAISESNRGYYGYTF.

This clone appeared once. CDR3 in DNA: TGTGCCAGCAGCCAAACTAGCGGGAGTATGGGAGAGACCCAGTACTTC. Its translation: CASSQTSGSMGETQYF. This chain connects TRBV3-1 (or the pseudogene TRBV3-2) to TRBJ2-5; 11 bases line up with TRBD2. This CDR3 contains 16 residues. Unmatched junction bases numbered 6, after V lost 2 bases and J lost 4 bases. Germline CDR1 and CDR2: LGHDT and YNNKEL (reference sequence).

This rearrangement joins TRBV28 to TRBJ2-3, with 7 bases lining up with TRBD2. Germline-derived CDR1 and CDR2 are MDHEN and SYDVKM. V trimming: 7 bases; J trimming: 0 bases; junction bases outside the gene matches: 7. The CDR3 covers 15 residues. This CDR3 reads CASNPGGESTDTQYF. The CDR3 nucleotides read TGTGCCAGCAACCCGGGGGGAGAGAGCACAGATACGCAGTATTTT.

The J gene is TRBJ2-7, the V gene TRBV5-1; D gene uncertain. This CDR3 is 14 amino acids long. Trimming stripped 0 bases from V and 5 bases from J, with 12 bases between. The germline gives CDR1 SGHRS, CDR2 YFSETQ. The CDR3, as DNA: TGCGCCAGCAGCTTGGACAATTCTCGGGACGAGCAGTACTTC. This gives the protein CASSLDNSRDEQYF.

The V and J genes are TRBV5-1 and TRBJ2-7; tentatively, D is TRBD1 (6 bases). The CDR3 contains 14 residues. Per germline, CDR1 SGHRS and CDR2 YFSETQ. The V gene lost 2 bases and the J gene lost 3 bases, with 12 bases spanning the gap. The CDR3 loop is CASSFGQHYYEQYF. The CDR3, as DNA: TGCGCCAGCAGCTTCGGACAGCACTACTACGAGCAGTACTTC.

The chain uses TRBV20-1 and TRBJ1-1; D possibly corresponds to TRBD1 (6 bases). CDR3 length equals 10 residues. CDR1 and CDR2 (germline): DFQATT, SNEGSKA (reference sequence). CDR3 nucleotide sequence: TGCAAGACCCAGCGGGGGGCCGGTTTCTTT. This translates into CKTQRGAGFF.

This chain links TRBV19 with TRBJ2-2, with D uncertain. The germline V gene has CDR1 LNHDA and CDR2 SQIVND (reference sequence). Trimming removed 3 bases at V and 4 bases at J, with 9 bases between. The CDR3 runs to 14 residues. The CDR3, as DNA: TGTGCCAGTAGTATGCGGCCGGCCACCGGGGAGCTGTTTTTT. As protein: CASSMRPATGELFF.

The gene calls are TRBV28 and TRBJ2-2; no reliable D call. Germline values: CDR1 MDHEN, CDR2 SYDVKM. The CDR3 has 15 amino acids. V gave up 5 bases and J gave up 8 bases, with 18 bases separating them. CDR3 amino acids: CASSPSRGSGGELFF. Here the CDR3 DNA reads TGTGCCAGCAGTCCCTCTCGCGGCTCGGGTGGGGAGCTGTTTTTT.

The CDR3 coding sequence is TGTGCTAGCGACCGACAGGGGGCGGGTGGCTACACCTTC. Residues: CASDRQGAGGYTF. The chain carries TRBV2 and TRBJ1-2, with 10 bases aligning to TRBD1. The CDR3 totals 13 residues. Germline V lookup: CDR1 SNHLY, CDR2 FYNNEI.

The chain links TRBV6-1 to TRBJ1-5; the D is unclear. Germline V gene data show CDR1 as MNHNS and CDR2 as SASEGT. This CDR3 has 15 residues. Trimming took off 1 base at V and 2 bases at J, with 9 bases between the two ends. This CDR3 is CASSEVGRGNQPQHF. DNA for the CDR3: TGTGCCAGCAGTGAAGTCGGGAGGGGCAATCAGCCCCAGCATTTT.

The chain is built from TRBV15 and TRBJ2-5, with D maybe TRBD1 (6 bases). The CDR3 has 13 amino acids. Trimming stripped 7 bases from V and 3 bases from J, with 12 bases between. Germline values: CDR1 LNHNV, CDR2 YYDKDF (reference sequence). CDR3 protein: CATTLQGEETQYF. CDR3 DNA: TGTGCCACCACTTTACAGGGAGAAGAGACCCAGTACTTC.

V gene TRBV3-1 (or the pseudogene TRBV3-2) combines with J gene TRBJ2-3; TRBD2 matches at 10 bases. V dropped 4 bases and J dropped 3; count of bases not matched to a gene: 7. The germline V gene encodes CDR1 LGHDT and CDR2 YNNKEL (reference sequence). The CDR3 extends over 16 amino acids. CDR3 sequence reads: CASSRSGRGGTDTQYF. The CDR3 DNA is TGTGCCAGCAGCCGAAGCGGGAGGGGGGGTACAGATACGCAGTATTTT.

The J gene is TRBJ2-1, the V gene TRBV2; D might be TRBD2 (5 bases). V was clipped by 7 bases and J by 1 base, with 14 bases between them. Germline CDR1 is SNHLY and CDR2 is FYNNEI. The CDR3 runs to 15 residues. CDR3 DNA: TGTGCCAGCAATAAAAATGGAGGATCCTACAATGAGCAGTTCTTC. Translated: CASNKNGGSYNEQFF.

The V gene is TRBV19, the J gene TRBJ1-5, with D possibly being TRBD1 (6 bases). V was clipped by 3 bases and J by 0 bases, with 18 bases between them. The germline V gene encodes CDR1 LNHDA and CDR2 SQIVND (reference sequence). The CDR3 is made up of 18 amino acids. The CDR3 loop is CASSIARGGGYSNQPQHF. The CDR3, as DNA: TGTGCCAGTAGTATCGCCAGGGGCGGGGGTTATAGCAATCAGCCCCAGCATTTT.

This clone was observed a few times. This chain connects TRBV12-5 to TRBJ1-3; TRBD1 agrees at 8 bases. With 2 bases clipped from V and 0 bases from J, the junction kept 9 bases outside the gene matches. The CDR3 runs to 18 residues. The V gene's germline CDR1 is LGHNT and CDR2 FRNRAP. Here the CDR3 DNA reads TGTGCTAGTGGTTTGCGGACAGGGAGGGAGAGCTCTGGAAACACCATATATTTT. Encoded protein: CASGLRTGRESSGNTIYF.

V gene TRBV7-8 combines with J gene TRBJ1-1; D is possibly TRBD1 (5 bases). The germline V gene encodes CDR1 SGHVS and CDR2 FQNEAQ. The CDR3 loop spans 11 amino acids. Trimming shortened V by 6 bases and J by 3 bases, and 5 bases separated the two germline ends. The CDR3 DNA follows: TGTGCCAGCAGAGGGGACACTGAAGCTTTCTTT. Protein: CASRGDTEAFF.

The CDR3 loop reads CATGRASTETQYF. For the CDR3, the DNA is TGTGCCACCGGGAGGGCTAGCACAGAGACCCAGTACTTC. J is TRBJ2-5 and V is TRBV7-9; 8 nucleotides line up with TRBD2. Trimming removed 10 bases from V and 4 bases from J; junction bases left unmatched: 8. The CDR3 has 13 amino acids. CDR1 is SEHNR, CDR2 FQNEAQ, per germline (reference sequence). Full variable domain (remainder filled in from reference TRBV7-9 and TRBJ2-5): DTGVSQNPRHKITKRGQNVTFRCDPISEHNRLYWYRQTLGQGPEFLTYFQNEAQLEKSRLLSDRFSAERPKGSFSTLEIQRTEQGDSAMYLCATGRASTETQYFGPGTRLLVL.